This T cell receptor (beta chain) was recorded in a study of blood T cell repertoires in COVID-19. Repertoires were generated with immunoSEQ multiplex PCR, while TCRdb's copy carries only in-frame clones and drops some. The sample shows roughly 410,000 clones, over 75% of them seen only once. Trimming took off 8 bases at V and 1 base at J, with 15 bases between the two ends. The germline V gene encodes CDR1 MNHEY and CDR2 SMNVEV (reference sequence). CDR3 length equals 14 residues. The chain employs TRBV27 and TRBJ2-7; a possible D gene is TRBD1 (6 bases). This TCR came from a woman aged 55-70 years with COVID-19, enrolled during active disease. The sequencing input was peripheral blood. CDR3 coding DNA: TGTGCCAGCTCACGGGACACGGCGTCCTACGAGCAGTACTTC. It codes for CASSRDTASYEQYF.